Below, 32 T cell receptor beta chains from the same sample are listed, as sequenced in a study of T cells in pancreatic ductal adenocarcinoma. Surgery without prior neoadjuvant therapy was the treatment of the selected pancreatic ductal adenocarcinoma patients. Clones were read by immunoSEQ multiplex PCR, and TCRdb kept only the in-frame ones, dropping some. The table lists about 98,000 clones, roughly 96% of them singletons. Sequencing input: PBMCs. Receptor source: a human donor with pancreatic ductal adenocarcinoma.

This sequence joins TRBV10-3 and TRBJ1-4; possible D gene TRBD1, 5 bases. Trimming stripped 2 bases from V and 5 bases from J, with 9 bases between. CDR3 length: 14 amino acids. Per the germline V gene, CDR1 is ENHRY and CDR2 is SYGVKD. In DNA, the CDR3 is TGTGCCATCAGTGAGGGGGGGAGCAATGAAAAACTGTTTTTT. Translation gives CAISEGGSNEKLFF.

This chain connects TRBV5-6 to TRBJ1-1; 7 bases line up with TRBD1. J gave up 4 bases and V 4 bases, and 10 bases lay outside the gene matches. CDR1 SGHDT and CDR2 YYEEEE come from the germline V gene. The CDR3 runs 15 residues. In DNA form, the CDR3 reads TGTGCCAGCAGCCCCCGGACAGGAGCCGGCACTGAAGCTTTCTTT. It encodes CASSPRTGAGTEAFF.

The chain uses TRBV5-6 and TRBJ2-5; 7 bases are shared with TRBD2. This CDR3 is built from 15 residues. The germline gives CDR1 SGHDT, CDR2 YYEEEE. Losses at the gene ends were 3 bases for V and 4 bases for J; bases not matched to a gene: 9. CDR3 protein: CASSWTSNVRETQYF. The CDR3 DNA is TGTGCCAGCAGCTGGACTAGTAACGTAAGAGAGACCCAGTACTTC.

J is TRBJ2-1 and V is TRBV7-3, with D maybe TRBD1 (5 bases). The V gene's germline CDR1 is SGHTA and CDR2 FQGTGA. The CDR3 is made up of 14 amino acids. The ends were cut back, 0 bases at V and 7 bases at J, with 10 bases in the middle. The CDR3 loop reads CASSLTPSGNEQFF. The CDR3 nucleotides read TGTGCCAGCAGCTTAACCCCATCAGGGAATGAGCAGTTCTTC.

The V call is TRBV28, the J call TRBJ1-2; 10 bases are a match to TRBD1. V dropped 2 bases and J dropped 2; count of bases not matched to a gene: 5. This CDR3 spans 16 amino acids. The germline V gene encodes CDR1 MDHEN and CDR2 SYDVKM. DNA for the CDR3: TGTGCCAGCAGTTTACGACCGGGACAGGGGAACTATGGCTACACCTTC. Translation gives CASSLRPGQGNYGYTF.

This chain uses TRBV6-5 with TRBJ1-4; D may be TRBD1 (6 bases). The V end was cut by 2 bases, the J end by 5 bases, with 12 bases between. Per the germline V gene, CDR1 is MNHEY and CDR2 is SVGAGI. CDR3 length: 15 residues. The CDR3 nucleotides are TGTGCCAGCAGTTACGTCGGGGGGCCGAATGAAAAACTGTTTTTT. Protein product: CASSYVGGPNEKLFF.

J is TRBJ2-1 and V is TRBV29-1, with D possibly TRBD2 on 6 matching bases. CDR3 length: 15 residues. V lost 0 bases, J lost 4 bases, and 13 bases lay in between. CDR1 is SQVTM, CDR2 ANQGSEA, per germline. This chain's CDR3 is CSVEDRGLLYNEQFF. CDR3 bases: TGCAGCGTTGAAGATCGGGGACTTTTGTACAATGAGCAGTTCTTC.

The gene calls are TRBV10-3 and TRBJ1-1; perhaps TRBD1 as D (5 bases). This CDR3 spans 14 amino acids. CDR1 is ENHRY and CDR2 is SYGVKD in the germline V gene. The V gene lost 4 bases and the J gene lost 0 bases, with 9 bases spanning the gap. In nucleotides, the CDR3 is TGTGCCATCAGTGGGGGCAGGATGAACACTGAAGCTTTCTTT. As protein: CAISGGRMNTEAFF.

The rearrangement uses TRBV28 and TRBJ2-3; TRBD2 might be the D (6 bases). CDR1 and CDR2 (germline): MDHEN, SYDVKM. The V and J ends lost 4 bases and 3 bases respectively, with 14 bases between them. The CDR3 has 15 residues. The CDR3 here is CASSSAEGGTDTQYF. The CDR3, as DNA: TGTGCCAGCAGTTCCGCGGAGGGAGGTACAGATACGCAGTATTTT.

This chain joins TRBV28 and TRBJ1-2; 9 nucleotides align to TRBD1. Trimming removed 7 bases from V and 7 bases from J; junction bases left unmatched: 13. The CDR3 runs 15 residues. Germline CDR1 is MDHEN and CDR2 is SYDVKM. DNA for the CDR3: TGTGCCAGCAACATTAGGCCGGGACAGGGAAGTGGCTACACCTTC. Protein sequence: CASNIRPGQGSGYTF.

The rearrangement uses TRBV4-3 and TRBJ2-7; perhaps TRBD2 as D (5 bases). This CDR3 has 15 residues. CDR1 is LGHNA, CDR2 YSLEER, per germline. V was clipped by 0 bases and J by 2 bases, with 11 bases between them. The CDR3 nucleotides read TGCGCCAGCAGCCAAGAAGCGGACGGTACCTACGAGCAGTACTTC. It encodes CASSQEADGTYEQYF.

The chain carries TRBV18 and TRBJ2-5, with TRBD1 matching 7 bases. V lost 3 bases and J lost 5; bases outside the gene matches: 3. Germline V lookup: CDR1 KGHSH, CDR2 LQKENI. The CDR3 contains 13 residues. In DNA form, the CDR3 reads TGTGCCAGCTCACCGACAGGGCGGGAGACCCAGTACTTC. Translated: CASSPTGRETQYF.

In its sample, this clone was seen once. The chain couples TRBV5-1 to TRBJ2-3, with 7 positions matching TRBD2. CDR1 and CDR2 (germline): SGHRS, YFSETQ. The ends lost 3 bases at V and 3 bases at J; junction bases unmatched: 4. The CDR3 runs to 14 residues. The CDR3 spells CASSWQGGTDTQYF. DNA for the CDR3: TGCGCCAGCAGCTGGCAGGGAGGGACAGATACGCAGTATTTT.

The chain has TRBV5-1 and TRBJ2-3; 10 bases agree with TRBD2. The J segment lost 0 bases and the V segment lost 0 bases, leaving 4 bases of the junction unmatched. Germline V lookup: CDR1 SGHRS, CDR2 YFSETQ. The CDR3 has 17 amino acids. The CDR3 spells CASSLGVTSGSTDTQYF. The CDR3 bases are TGCGCCAGCAGCTTGGGGGTGACTAGCGGGAGCACAGATACGCAGTATTTT.

CDR3 sequence: CASSLTVNQPQHF. DNA for the CDR3: TGTGCCAGCAGCTTAACAGTTAATCAGCCCCAGCATTTT. J is TRBJ1-5 and V is TRBV7-9; no clear D gene. The CDR3 loop spans 13 amino acids. The V and J ends lost 2 bases and 4 bases respectively, with 6 bases between them. Germline loops: CDR1 SEHNR, CDR2 FQNEAQ (reference sequence).

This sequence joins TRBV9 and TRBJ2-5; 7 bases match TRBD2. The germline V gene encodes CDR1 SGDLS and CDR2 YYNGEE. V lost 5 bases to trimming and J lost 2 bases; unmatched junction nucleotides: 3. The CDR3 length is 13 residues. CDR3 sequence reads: CASSRAGQETQYF. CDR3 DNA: TGTGCCAGCAGTCGAGCGGGACAAGAGACCCAGTACTTC.

As DNA, the CDR3 is TGTGCCAGCAGCCTGAGCGGGACCCAAGAGACCCAGTACTTC. This gives the protein CASSLSGTQETQYF. The chain combines TRBV5-4 with TRBJ2-5, with 7 bases lining up with TRBD2. The CDR3 is made up of 14 amino acids. Germline V gives CDR1 SGHNT, CDR2 YYREEE (reference sequence). After removal of 4 bases from V and 1 base from J, the junction contained 4 bases not matched to a gene.

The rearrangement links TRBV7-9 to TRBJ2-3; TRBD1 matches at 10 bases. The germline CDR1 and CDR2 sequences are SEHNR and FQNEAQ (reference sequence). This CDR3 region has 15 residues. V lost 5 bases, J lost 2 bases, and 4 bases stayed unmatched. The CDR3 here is CASSPGQGLTDTQYF. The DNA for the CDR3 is TGTGCCAGCAGCCCGGGACAGGGGCTCACAGATACGCAGTATTTT.

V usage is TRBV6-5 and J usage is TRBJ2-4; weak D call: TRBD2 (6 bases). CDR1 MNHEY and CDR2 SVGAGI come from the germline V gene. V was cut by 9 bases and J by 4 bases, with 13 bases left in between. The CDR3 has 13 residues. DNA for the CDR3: TGTGCCAGTCACGGGACTTCGAAAAACATTCAGTACTTC. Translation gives CASHGTSKNIQYF.

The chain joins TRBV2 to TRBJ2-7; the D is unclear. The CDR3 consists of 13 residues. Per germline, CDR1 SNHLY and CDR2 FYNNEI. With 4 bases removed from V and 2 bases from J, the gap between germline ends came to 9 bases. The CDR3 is CASSGSLAYEQYF. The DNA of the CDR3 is TGTGCCAGCAGTGGCTCACTGGCCTACGAGCAGTACTTC.

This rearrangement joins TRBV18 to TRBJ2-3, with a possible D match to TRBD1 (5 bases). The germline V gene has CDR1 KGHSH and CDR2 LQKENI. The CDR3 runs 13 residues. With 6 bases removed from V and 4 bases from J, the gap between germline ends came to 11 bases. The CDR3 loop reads CASSQGFPDTQYF. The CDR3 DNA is TGTGCCAGCTCGCAGGGCTTTCCAGATACGCAGTATTTT.

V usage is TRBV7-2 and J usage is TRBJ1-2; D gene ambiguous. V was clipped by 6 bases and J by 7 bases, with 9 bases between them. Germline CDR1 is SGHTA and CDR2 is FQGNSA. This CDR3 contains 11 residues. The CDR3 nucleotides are TGTGCCAGCAGTCCGGGTAGTGGCTACACCTTC. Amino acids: CASSPGSGYTF.

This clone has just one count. As DNA, the CDR3 is TGTGCCAGCAGCAGAGGGGAGCGGGAGGCGGATACGCAGTATTTT. Translating gives CASSRGEREADTQYF. The J gene is TRBJ2-3, the V gene TRBV7-6; TRBD2 aligns across 9 bases. The ends lost 5 bases at V and 6 bases at J; junction bases unmatched: 9. This CDR3 has 15 residues. From germline, CDR1 is SGHVS and CDR2 FNYEAQ.

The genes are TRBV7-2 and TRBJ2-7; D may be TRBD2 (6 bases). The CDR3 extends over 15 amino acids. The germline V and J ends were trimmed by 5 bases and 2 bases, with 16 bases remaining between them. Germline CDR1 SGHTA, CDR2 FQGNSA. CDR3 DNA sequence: TGTGCCAGCAGCCCCAGACTAGTCGGAACCTACGAGCAGTACTTC. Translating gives CASSPRLVGTYEQYF.

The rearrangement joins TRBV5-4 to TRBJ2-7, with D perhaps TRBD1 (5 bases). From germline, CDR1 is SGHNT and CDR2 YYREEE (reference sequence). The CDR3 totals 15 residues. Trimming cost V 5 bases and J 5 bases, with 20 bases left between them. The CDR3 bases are TGTGCCAGCAGTTCGGCGAGCCGCCTAGGGGACGAGCAGTACTTC. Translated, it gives CASSSASRLGDEQYF.

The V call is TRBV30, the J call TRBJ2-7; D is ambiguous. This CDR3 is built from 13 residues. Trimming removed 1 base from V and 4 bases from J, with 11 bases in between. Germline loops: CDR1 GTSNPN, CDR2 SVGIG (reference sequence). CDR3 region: CAWSGLADYEQYF. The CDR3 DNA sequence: TGTGCCTGGAGTGGCCTGGCCGATTACGAGCAGTACTTC.

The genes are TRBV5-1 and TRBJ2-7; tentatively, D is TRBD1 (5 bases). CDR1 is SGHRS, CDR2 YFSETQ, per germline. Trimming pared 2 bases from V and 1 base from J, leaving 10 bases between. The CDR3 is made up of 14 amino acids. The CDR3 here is CASSFSPGSYEQYF. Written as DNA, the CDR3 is TGCGCCAGCAGCTTCTCCCCAGGGTCCTACGAGCAGTACTTC.

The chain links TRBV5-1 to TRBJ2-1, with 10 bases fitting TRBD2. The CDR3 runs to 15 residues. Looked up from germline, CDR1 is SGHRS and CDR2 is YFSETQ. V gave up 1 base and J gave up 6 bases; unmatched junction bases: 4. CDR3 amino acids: CASSLTSGTTNEQFF. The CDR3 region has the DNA TGCGCCAGCAGCTTGACTAGCGGGACTACCAATGAGCAGTTCTTC.

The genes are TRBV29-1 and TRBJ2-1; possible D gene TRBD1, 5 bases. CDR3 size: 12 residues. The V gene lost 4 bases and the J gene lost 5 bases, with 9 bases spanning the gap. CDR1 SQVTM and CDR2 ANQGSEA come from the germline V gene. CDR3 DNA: TGCAGCGTTGTATCAGGGAACAATGAGCAGTTCTTC. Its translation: CSVVSGNNEQFF.

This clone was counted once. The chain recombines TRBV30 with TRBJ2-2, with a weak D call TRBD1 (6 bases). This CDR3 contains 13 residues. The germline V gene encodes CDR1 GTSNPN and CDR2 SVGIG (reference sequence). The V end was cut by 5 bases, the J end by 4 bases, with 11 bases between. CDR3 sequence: CAWGRGSTGELFF. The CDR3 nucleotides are TGTGCCTGGGGCAGGGGATCCACCGGGGAGCTGTTTTTT.

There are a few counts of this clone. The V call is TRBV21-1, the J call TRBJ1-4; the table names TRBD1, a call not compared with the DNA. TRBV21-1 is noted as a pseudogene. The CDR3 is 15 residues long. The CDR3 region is CASSRPGTANEKLFF. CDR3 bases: TGTGCCAGCAGCAGACCTGGGACAGCTAATGAAAAACTGTTTTTT.

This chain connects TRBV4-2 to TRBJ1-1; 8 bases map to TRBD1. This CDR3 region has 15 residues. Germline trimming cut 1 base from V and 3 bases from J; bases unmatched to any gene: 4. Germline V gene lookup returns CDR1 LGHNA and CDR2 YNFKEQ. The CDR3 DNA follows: TGTGCCAGCAGCCAAGGACAGGGGAGGGACACTGAAGCTTTCTTT. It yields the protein CASSQGQGRDTEAFF.